This T cell receptor (beta chain) was observed in a study of blood T cell repertoires in COVID-19. Study as a whole: Acute and convalescent COVID-19 specimens originated in the United States, Italy and Spain. The analysed material was cDNA or gDNA that came from T cells, B-cell-depleted T cells, or PBMCs.

This CDR3 spans 13 amino acids. Germline CDR1 is SGHTA and CDR2 is FQGNSA. V lost 5 bases to trimming and J lost 6 bases, with 13 bases between them. The protocol was immunoSEQ multiplex PCR, while the TCRdb copy is restricted to in-frame clones and leaves out a portion. The sample shows fewer than 150,000 clones, under 90% of them seen only once. The TCR sequence derives from a human donor in a cohort sampled during active COVID-19. The sequenced sample was peripheral blood. The chain couples TRBV7-2 to TRBJ1-2, with D unresolved. The CDR3 region has the DNA TGTGCCAGCAGCCCCGGGATTCTTAATGGCTACACCTTC. Amino acids: CASSPGILNGYTF. Based on the CDR3 plus reference TRBV7-2 and TRBJ1-2, the full variable domain is GAGVSQSPSNKVTEKGKDVELRCDPISGHTALYWYRQSLGQGLEFLIYFQGNSAPDKSGLPSDRFSAERTGGSVSTLTIQRTQQEDSAVYLCASSPGILNGYTFGSGTRLTVV.